This TCR beta chain came from a study of shared clonotypes between healthy human individuals. About the research overall: Serving as donors were two women and a few men, whose ages spanned 18 to 49. Study results and caveats: Apart from blood, nothing was sampled; tissue repertoires likely differ. Shared clonotypes across all four donors exceeded non-shared ones in generation probability.

The authors loaded 200 ng DNA, about 30,000 T cell genomes, into sorted-subset replicate PCRs. Generated by immunoSEQ multiplex PCR, the TCRdb table keeps only in-frame clones and is missing some. The sample carries about 580,000 clones, roughly 98% recorded once. The CDR3 covers 13 residues. The V end lost 2 bases, the J end lost 2 bases, and 5 bases lay between the germline ends. Germline V gives CDR1 SEHNR, CDR2 FQNEAQ (reference sequence). For this clone: As yet, its antigen is unknown.

CD45RO-negative, CCR7-selected cells formed the naive CD8 fraction, which excluded terminally differentiated effector memory CD45RA+ cells. This TCR came from a man younger than 45 in good health. The V and J genes are TRBV7-9 and TRBJ2-3; D not certain. The sample was naive CD8+ T cells sorted from blood. CDR3 sequence: CASSLLITDTQYF. Written as DNA, the CDR3 is TGTGCCAGCAGCTTACTCATCACAGATACGCAGTATTTT. The entire variable domain, with the rest obtained from reference TRBV7-9 and TRBJ2-3, is as follows: DTGVSQNPRHKITKRGQNVTFRCDPISEHNRLYWYRQTLGQGPEFLTYFQNEAQLEKSRLLSDRFSAERPKGSFSTLEIQRTEQGDSAMYLCASSLLITDTQYFGPGTRLTVL.